This T cell receptor (beta chain) was recovered during a study of T-cell reconstitution after alpha-beta-depleted transplantation in children listed by TCRdb under 2016. Context from the whole study: T-cell immune reconstitution after TCRalphabeta/CD19-depleted allogeneic hematopoietic cell transplantation in children was quantitatively tracked in the study by means of TCR repertoire profiling. What the work shows at the level of the full study, not this receptor alone: Over subsequent months, a decline in hyperexpanded clone frequencies was noted, and after one year, T-cell counts and TCRbeta diversity were mostly ascribed to newly produced T cells. The high TCRbeta diversity at day 60 in some patients was ascribed to recipient T cells and intrathymic progenitors that had survived conditioning. The apparently early alphabetaT-cell count recovery about two months after transplant was reportedly dependent on only several hundred rapidly expanded clones derived from non-depleted graft cells.

The library was obtained by PCR. Sequencing was carried out with an Illumina HiSeq 2500. TCR libraries were prepared with molecular barcoding, using unique molecular identifiers to normalize TCRbeta repertoire quantification. TCRdb reprocessed the public reads (quality trimming at Q25 with fastp, clone calling with MiXCR) and kept in-frame beta chains. Rows merge per CDR3 protein into single entries with the most common DNA and genes. The sample includes about a million distinct CDR3 sequences, with about 29% observed a single time. The top ten clones comprise roughly 28% of the sample. Sample treatment or condition, as interpreted from the label and publication: allogeneic hematopoietic cell transplantation with graft depleted of TCRalphabeta T cells and CD19 B cells. Transplant recipients were children who received TCRalphabeta/CD19-depleted allogeneic hematopoietic cell grafts. Relative to germline, V is 1 base shorter and J is 5 bases shorter, with 11 bases between their ends. CDR1 and CDR2 are drawn from the germline V gene: SGHDN, FVKESK. From its cysteine to its phenylalanine, the CDR3 spans 15 amino acids. Left in the record is the CDR3 DNA by itself, 45 bases read in frame from the first base.

This clonotype was seen repeatedly, ten times or more. Its antigen is unknown. No much larger clone exists at a distance of one base, and base qualities are not known. The sequence came from a boy under two years old who had a stem cell transplant for SCID, so the T cells may come from the graft donor. The chain links TRBV14 with TRBJ1-4, with a tentative D gene TRBD1 over 5 matching bases. Sequenced material: PBMCs, mostly from graft donor cells, taken 360 days after TCRalphabeta/CD19-depleted stem cell transplant. The nucleotide sequence is TGTGCCAGCAGCCAAGTGGGGCAGACCAATGAAAAACTGTTTTTT. This is translated as CASSQVGQTNEKLFF.